The present T cell receptor (beta chain) was sequenced within a study of T cell responses to AZD1222 COVID-19 vaccine. Overall study results and limits: Spike-wide vaccine-associated CD4 TCRs dominated at 160-218 and 743-854. Researchers took repertoire samples only after the peak T cell response had come. White British donors predominated, females outnumbered males, and clonal diversity was possibly underestimated.

The repertoire was sequenced with immunoSEQ multiplex PCR; TCRdb's copy has only in-frame clones and lacks some. The sample has about 100,000 clones, roughly 87% seen once; the top ten hold around 2.3%. Concerning this clone itself: Its matching antigen is unknown.

Investigators merged groups given second doses at roughly 4 or roughly 12 weeks. V trimming: 10 bases; J trimming: 5 bases; junction bases outside the gene matches: 5. The CDR3 has 12 amino acids. Per the germline V gene, CDR1 is SNHLY and CDR2 is FYNNEI. The chain links TRBV2 to TRBJ2-3, with TRBD2 matching 8 bases. The TCR sequence derives from an adult who received the AZD1222 COVID-19 vaccine. Sequences were derived from peripheral blood, sampled 28 days after the second AZD1222 dose. This chain's CDR3 is CATRGGQDTQYF. CDR3 nucleotide sequence: TGTGCCACCCGGGGGGGGCAAGATACGCAGTATTTT.